This record looks at one T cell receptor (beta chain) sequence and its context. Here immunoSEQ multiplex PCR was the method, and the copy in TCRdb shows in-frame clones only, minus some. The sample lists under 90,000 clones; 90% to 95% were seen once. This sample is part of a study of technical replicates of blood from several donors. The sample taken for sequencing was T cells isolated from PBMCs. This receptor was identified in a human donor in good health.

The CDR3 DNA follows: TGTGCCTGGAGTGGAACAGTTAGCAATCAGCCCCAGCATTTT. It encodes CAWSGTVSNQPQHF. The gene calls are TRBV30 and TRBJ1-5; D gene unclear. V lost 1 base, J lost 0 bases, and 7 bases lay in between. CDR1 and CDR2 from the germline V gene are GTSNPN and SVGIG (reference sequence). The CDR3 contains 14 residues.